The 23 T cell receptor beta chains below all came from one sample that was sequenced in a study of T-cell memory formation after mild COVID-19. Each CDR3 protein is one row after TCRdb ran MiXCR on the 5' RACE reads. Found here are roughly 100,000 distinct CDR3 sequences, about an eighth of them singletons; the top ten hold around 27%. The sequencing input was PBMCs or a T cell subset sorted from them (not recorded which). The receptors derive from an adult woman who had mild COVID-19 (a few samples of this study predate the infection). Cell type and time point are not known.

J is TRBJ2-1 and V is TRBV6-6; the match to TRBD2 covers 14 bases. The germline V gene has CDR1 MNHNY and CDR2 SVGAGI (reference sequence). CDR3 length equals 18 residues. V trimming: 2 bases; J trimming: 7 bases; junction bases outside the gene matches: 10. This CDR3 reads CASSYQPGTSGSRNEQFF. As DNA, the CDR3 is TGTGCCAGCAGTTACCAACCCGGGACTAGCGGGAGTCGGAATGAGCAGTTCTTC.

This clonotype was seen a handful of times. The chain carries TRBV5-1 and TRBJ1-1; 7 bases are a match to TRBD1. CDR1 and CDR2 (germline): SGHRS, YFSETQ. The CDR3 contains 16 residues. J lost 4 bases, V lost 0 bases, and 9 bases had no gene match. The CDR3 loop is CASSLGVQGRFTEAFF. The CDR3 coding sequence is TGCGCCAGCAGCTTGGGTGTACAGGGGCGGTTCACTGAAGCTTTCTTT.

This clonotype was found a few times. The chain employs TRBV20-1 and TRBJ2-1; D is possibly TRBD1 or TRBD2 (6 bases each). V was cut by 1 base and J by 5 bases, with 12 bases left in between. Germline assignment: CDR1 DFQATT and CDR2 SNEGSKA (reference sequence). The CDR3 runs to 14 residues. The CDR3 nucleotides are TGCAGTGCTAGAGCGTTTAGGGGGGACAATGAGCAGTTCTTC. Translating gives CSARAFRGDNEQFF.

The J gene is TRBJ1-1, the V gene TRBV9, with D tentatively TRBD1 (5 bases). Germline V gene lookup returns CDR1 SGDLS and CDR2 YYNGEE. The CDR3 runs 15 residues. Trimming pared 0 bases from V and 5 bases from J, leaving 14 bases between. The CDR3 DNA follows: TGTGCCAGCAGCGTAGGCAGCGTGGGGGGTACTGAAGCTTTCTTT. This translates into CASSVGSVGGTEAFF.

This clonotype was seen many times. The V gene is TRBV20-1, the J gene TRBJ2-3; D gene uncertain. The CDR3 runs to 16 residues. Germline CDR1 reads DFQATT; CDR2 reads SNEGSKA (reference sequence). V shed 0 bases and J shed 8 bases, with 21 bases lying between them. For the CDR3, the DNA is TGCAGTGCTAGAGATAGGGCAGGTGGCGATTGGAGTACGCAGTATTTT. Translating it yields CSARDRAGGDWSTQYF.

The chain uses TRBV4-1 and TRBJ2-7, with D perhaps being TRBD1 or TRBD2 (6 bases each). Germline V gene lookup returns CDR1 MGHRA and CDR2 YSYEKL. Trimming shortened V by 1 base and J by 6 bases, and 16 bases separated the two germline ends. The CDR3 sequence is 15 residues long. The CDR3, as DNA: TGCGCCAGCAGCCAAGCATCGTCCAGGGGACTCGAGCAGTACTTC. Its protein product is CASSQASSRGLEQYF.

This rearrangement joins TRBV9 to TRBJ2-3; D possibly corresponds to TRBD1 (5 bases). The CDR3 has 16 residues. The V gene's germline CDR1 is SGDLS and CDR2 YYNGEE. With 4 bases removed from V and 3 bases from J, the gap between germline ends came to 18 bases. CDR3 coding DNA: TGTGCCAGCAGCACTACAGGATTCGTGTCTACAGATACGCAGTATTTT. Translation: CASSTTGFVSTDTQYF.

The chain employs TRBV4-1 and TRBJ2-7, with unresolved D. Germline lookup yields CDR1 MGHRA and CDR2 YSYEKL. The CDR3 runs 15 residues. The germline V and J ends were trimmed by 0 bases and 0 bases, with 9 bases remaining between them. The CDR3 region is CASSQEASRSYEQYF. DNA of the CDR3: TGCGCCAGCAGCCAAGAGGCCAGCCGCTCCTACGAGCAGTACTTC.

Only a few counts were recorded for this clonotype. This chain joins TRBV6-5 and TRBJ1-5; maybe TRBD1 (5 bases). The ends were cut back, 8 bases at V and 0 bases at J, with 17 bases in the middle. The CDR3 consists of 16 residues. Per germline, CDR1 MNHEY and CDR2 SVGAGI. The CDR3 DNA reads TGTGCCAGCTCCCCCCTCAGGGCTTATAGCAATCAGCCCCAGCATTTT. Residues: CASSPLRAYSNQPQHF.

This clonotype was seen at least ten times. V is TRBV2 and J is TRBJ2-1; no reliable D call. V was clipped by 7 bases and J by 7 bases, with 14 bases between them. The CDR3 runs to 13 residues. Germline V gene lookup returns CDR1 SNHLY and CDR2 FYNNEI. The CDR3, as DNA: TGTGCCAGCACGACCAGACTTAAGAATGAGCAGTTCTTC. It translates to CASTTRLKNEQFF.

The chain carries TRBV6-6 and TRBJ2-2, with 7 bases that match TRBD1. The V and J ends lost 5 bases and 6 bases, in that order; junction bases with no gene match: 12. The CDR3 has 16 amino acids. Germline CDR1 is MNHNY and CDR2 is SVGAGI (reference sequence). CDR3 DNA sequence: TGTGCCAGCAGTCCCCGACAGGGAGAAGGCGCCGGGGAGCTGTTTTTT. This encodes CASSPRQGEGAGELFF.

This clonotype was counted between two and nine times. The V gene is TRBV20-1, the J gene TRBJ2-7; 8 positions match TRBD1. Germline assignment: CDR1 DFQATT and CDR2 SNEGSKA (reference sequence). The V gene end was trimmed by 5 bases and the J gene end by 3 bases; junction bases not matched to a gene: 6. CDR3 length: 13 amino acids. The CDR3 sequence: CSAYPGQGYEQYF. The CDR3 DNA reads TGCAGTGCTTACCCCGGACAGGGCTACGAGCAGTACTTC.

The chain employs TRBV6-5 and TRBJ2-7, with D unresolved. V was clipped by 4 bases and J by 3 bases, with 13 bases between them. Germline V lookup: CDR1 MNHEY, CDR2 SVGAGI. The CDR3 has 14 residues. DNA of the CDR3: TGTGCCAGCAGTTTCTCGACCCAGCTCTACGAGCAGTACTTC. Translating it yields CASSFSTQLYEQYF.

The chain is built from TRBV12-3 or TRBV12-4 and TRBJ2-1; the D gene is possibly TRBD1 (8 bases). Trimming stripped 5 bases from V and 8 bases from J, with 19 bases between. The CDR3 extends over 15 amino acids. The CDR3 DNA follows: TGTGCCAGCAGTATTGAACAGGGGGGGGAGTATGAGCAGTTCTTC. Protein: CASSIEQGGEYEQFF.

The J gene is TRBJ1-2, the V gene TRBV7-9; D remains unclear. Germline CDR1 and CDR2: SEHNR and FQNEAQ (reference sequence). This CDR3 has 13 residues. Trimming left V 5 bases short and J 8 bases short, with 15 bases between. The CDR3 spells CASSVPGSRGYTF. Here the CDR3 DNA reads TGTGCCAGCAGCGTACCAGGATCACGGGGCTACACCTTC.

CDR3 bases: TGTGCCAGCAGTTTCGGGACAAATCCCTACGAGCAGTACTTC. Its translation is CASSFGTNPYEQYF. The chain combines TRBV27 with TRBJ2-7; the D gene is possibly TRBD1 (6 bases). The germline V gene encodes CDR1 MNHEY and CDR2 SMNVEV (reference sequence). The ends were cut back, 3 bases at V and 2 bases at J, with 11 bases in the middle. The CDR3 is 14 amino acids.

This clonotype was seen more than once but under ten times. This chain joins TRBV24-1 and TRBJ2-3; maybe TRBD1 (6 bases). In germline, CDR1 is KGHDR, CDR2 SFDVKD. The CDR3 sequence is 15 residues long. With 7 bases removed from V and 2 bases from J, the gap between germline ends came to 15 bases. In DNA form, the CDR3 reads TGTGCCACCAGAGACAACAGGGATCCCACAGATACGCAGTATTTT. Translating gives CATRDNRDPTDTQYF.

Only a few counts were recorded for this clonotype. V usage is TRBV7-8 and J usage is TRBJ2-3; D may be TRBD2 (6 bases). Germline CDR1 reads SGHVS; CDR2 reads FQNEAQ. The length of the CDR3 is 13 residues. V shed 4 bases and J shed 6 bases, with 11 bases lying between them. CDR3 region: CASSSEGIDTQYF. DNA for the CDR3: TGTGCCAGCAGCTCGGAGGGGATCGATACGCAGTATTTT.

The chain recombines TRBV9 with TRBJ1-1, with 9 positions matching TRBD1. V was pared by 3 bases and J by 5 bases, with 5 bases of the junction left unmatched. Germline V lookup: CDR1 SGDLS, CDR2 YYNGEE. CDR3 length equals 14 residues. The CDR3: CASSGQGETTEAFF. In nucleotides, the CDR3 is TGTGCCAGCAGCGGACAGGGGGAGACGACTGAAGCTTTCTTT. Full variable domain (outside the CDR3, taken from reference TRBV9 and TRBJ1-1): DSGVTQTPKHLITATGQRVTLRCSPRSGDLSVYWYQQSLDQGLQFLIQYYNGEERAKGNILERFSAQQFPDLHSELNLSSLELGDSALYFCASSGQGETTEAFFGQGTRLTVV.

The CDR3 here is CASSLRAGVRKYSYEQYF. The CDR3, as DNA: TGTGCCAGCAGCTTACGGGCGGGGGTGCGCAAGTATAGCTACGAGCAGTACTTC. This sequence joins TRBV7-2 and TRBJ2-7; TRBD2 matches 7 bases. The CDR3 totals 18 residues. The trim removed 2 bases at V and 3 bases at J, leaving 16 bases unmatched. Germline values: CDR1 SGHTA, CDR2 FQGNSA.

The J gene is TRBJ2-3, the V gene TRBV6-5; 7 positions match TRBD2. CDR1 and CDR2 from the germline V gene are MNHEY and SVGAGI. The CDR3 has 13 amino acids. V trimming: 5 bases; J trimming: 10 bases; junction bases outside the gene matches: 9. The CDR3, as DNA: TGTGCCAGCAGTCGCGGGGGTCAGTTCGCGCAGTATTTT. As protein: CASSRGGQFAQYF.

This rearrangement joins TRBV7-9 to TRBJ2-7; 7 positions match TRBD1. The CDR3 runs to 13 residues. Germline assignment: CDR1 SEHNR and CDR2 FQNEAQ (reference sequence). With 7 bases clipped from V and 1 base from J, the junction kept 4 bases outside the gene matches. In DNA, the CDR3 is TGTGCCAGCAAGGACAGGCTATCCTACGAGCAGTACTTC. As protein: CASKDRLSYEQYF.

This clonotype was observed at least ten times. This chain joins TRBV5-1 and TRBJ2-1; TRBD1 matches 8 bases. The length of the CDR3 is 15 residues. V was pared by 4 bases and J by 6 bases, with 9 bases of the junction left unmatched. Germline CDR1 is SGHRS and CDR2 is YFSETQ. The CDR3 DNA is TGCGCCAGCAGCATCCGACAGGGGTGGCTCAATGAGCAGTTCTTC. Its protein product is CASSIRQGWLNEQFF.